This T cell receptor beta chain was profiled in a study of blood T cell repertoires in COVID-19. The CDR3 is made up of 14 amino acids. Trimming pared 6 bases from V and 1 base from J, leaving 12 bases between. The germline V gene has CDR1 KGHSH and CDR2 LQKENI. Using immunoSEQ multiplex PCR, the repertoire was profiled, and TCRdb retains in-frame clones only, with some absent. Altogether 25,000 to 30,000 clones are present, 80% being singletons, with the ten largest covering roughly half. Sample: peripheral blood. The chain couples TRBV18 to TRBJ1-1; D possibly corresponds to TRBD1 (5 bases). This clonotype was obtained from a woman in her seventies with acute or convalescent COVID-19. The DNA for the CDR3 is TGTGCCAGCTCCAGGGCCTCAAGGAACACTGAAGCTTTCTTT. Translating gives CASSRASRNTEAFF. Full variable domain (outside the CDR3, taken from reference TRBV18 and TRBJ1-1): NAGVMQNPRHLVRRRGQEARLRCSPMKGHSHVYWYRQLPEEGLKFMVYLQKENIIDESGMPKERFSAEFPKEGPSILRIQQVVRGDSAAYFCASSRASRNTEAFFGQGTRLTVV.